A selection of T cell receptor beta chains follows, all from one sample in a study of blood T cell repertoires in COVID-19. The assay was immunoSEQ multiplex PCR, and TCRdb's table has in-frame clones only and misses some. The sample holds some 210,000 clones, 82% seen once. Sequenced material: peripheral blood. The receptors derive from a woman aged 40 to 49 with acute or convalescent COVID-19. Each CDR3 is given with its conserved first and last residue. Each record gives: D gene, J gene, clone size, V gene, CDR3 protein, CDR3 DNA. The D gene is left open where the match is weak. Part of the rows lack a size; the others show once, few, many or a class for expanded clones.

d_call: NA
j_call: TRBJ2-3
clone_size: NA
v_call: TRBV6-5
cdr3_aa: CASRNPGPDTQYF
cdr3_nt: TGTGCCAGCAGGAACCCAGGGCCAGATACGCAGTATTTT

d_call: NA
j_call: TRBJ1-2
clone_size: once
v_call: TRBV3-1/TRBV3-2
cdr3_aa: CASSQVLGADGYTF
cdr3_nt: TGTGCCAGCAGCCAAGTTTTAGGGGCGGATGGCTACACCTTC

d_call: NA
j_call: TRBJ2-7
clone_size: NA
v_call: TRBV5-1
cdr3_aa: CASSREPISYEQYF
cdr3_nt: TGCGCCAGCAGTCGGGAGCCCATCTCCTACGAGCAGTACTTC

d_call: NA
j_call: TRBJ1-2
clone_size: few
v_call: TRBV9
cdr3_aa: CASSDNTAGAPEGYGYTF
cdr3_nt: TGTGCCAGCAGCGATAACACCGCAGGAGCCCCGGAGGGCTATGGCTACACCTTC

d_call: TRBD1
j_call: TRBJ1-6
clone_size: NA
v_call: TRBV7-2
cdr3_aa: CASSYSFEDRGYNSPLHF
cdr3_nt: TGTGCCAGCAGCTATAGTTTTGAGGACAGGGGTTATAATTCACCCCTCCACTTT

d_call: TRBD1
j_call: TRBJ1-2
clone_size: once
v_call: TRBV29-1
cdr3_aa: CSVELGQGANYGYTF
cdr3_nt: TGCAGCGTTGAATTGGGACAGGGAGCTAACTATGGCTACACCTTC

d_call: TRBD2
j_call: TRBJ2-1
clone_size: once
v_call: TRBV3-1/TRBV3-2
cdr3_aa: CASSQDRQPELAGVSPRAGNEQFF
cdr3_nt: TGTGCCAGCAGCCAAGATAGACAGCCCGAACTAGCGGGAGTAAGTCCGCGGGCGGGGAATGAGCAGTTCTTC

d_call: NA
j_call: TRBJ2-7
clone_size: NA
v_call: TRBV9
cdr3_aa: CASSVSGPAYEQYF
cdr3_nt: TGTGCCAGCAGCGTCAGCGGTCCAGCCTACGAGCAGTACTTC

d_call: TRBD2
j_call: TRBJ2-7
clone_size: NA
v_call: TRBV4-3
cdr3_aa: CASSAGTSGYQEQYF
cdr3_nt: TGCGCCAGCAGCGCGGGGACTAGCGGGTATCAAGAGCAGTACTTC

d_call: TRBD1
j_call: TRBJ1-3
clone_size: NA
v_call: TRBV14
cdr3_aa: CASSQDTGAGNTIYF
cdr3_nt: TGTGCCAGCAGCCAGGATACAGGGGCCGGAAACACCATATATTTT

d_call: NA
j_call: TRBJ2-1
clone_size: NA
v_call: TRBV2
cdr3_aa: CASSVIADNEQFF
cdr3_nt: TGTGCCAGCAGTGTAATAGCGGACAATGAGCAGTTCTTC

d_call: NA
j_call: TRBJ2-5
clone_size: once
v_call: TRBV3-1/TRBV3-2
cdr3_aa: CASSRNTETQYF
cdr3_nt: TGTGCCAGCAGCCGCAACACGGAGACCCAGTACTTC